Listed below are T cell receptor beta chains from one sample, sequenced in a study of T cell responses to AZD1222 COVID-19 vaccine. The repertoire was sequenced with immunoSEQ multiplex PCR; TCRdb's copy has only in-frame clones and lacks some. The table shows roughly 120,000 clones, with under 90% occurring only once. Source: peripheral blood, taken on day 0 of AZD1222 vaccination. The receptor set was obtained from an adult in good health. CDR3s include the opening cysteine and the closing phenylalanine or tryptophan. D genes are given only for firm matches. Rows may omit the clone size; those that give it use once, few, many or a size class.

abundance	d_gene	v_gene	j_gene	CDR3nt	CDR3aa
.	.	TRBV19	TRBJ2-5	TGTGCCAGTAGTACCGGGGCAGGCACTGTGGAGACCCAGTACTTC	CASSTGAGTVETQYF
.	.	TRBV30	TRBJ2-7	TGTGCCTGGAAGGAGGGCAGCATCGGGGAGCAGTACTTC	CAWKEGSIGEQYF
.	TRBD1	TRBV6-5	TRBJ2-1	TGTGCCAGCAGTTTCGCGGGACAGGGAGGTAGTGAGCAGTTCTTC	CASSFAGQGGSEQFF
.	.	TRBV3-1/TRBV3-2	TRBJ2-7	TGTGCCAGCAGCCAAGATCCTCTTGGGACCTACGAGCAGTACTTC	CASSQDPLGTYEQYF
.	.	TRBV10-3	TRBJ2-5	TGTGCCATCAGTGAGTCGGTCGGGGGGCCCCAAGAGACCCAGTACTTC	CAISESVGGPQETQYF
.	TRBD1	TRBV10-1	TRBJ2-7	TGCGCCAGCGGGAGACAGGGTGGCTACGAGCAGTACTTC	CASGRQGGYEQYF
.	TRBD1	TRBV2	TRBJ2-7	TGTGCCAGCATGGGCAGGACAGGGGTCTACGAGCAGTACTTC	CASMGRTGVYEQYF
.	.	TRBV5-1	TRBJ2-7	TGCGCCAGCGGCAGGGGTTCCTACGAGCAGTACTTC	CASGRGSYEQYF
few	.	TRBV7-9	TRBJ1-2	TGTGCCAGCAGCTCCGGACCTTCAAGGGGCTACACCTTC	CASSSGPSRGYTF
.	.	TRBV7-2	TRBJ2-7	TGTGCCAGCAGCTTATATGCCCTTGGGGGATACGAGCAGTACTTC	CASSLYALGGYEQYF
.	.	TRBV14	TRBJ2-7	TGTGCCAGCAGCCAAGTGAGGGGCGGCTCCTACGAGCAGTACTTC	CASSQVRGGSYEQYF
.	.	TRBV7-9	TRBJ1-4	TGTGCCAGCAGCACATTAACAGGTTTCGTGACGGGTAAACTGTTTTTT	CASSTLTGFVTGKLFF
once	TRBD1	TRBV29-1	TRBJ2-5	TGCAGCGTGGGGACAGGGGGCGCGGGAGAGACCCAGTACTTC	CSVGTGGAGETQYF
.	.	TRBV11-1	TRBJ1-6	TGTGCCAGCAGCTTCGAGCGGGGGAATTCACCCCTCCACTTT	CASSFERGNSPLHF
.	.	TRBV7-2	TRBJ2-3	TGTGCCAGCAGCTCACCTGGCGGTACGCAGTATTTT	CASSSPGGTQYF
.	.	TRBV4-3	TRBJ2-7	TGCGCCAGCAGCCAACTAAGCGAGGATTCCGAGCAGTACTTC	CASSQLSEDSEQYF
.	.	TRBV5-1	TRBJ2-1	TGCGCCAGCAGCAGCTTGGTCCAAAGCTCCTACAATGAGCAGTTCTTC	CASSSLVQSSYNEQFF
.	TRBD1	TRBV28	TRBJ2-7	TGTGCGACCACGGACAGGGCCCACGAGCAGTACTTC	CATTDRAHEQYF
.	TRBD2	TRBV7-2	TRBJ2-7	TGTGCCAGCAGCTTGACTAGCGGGAGGGCCGACTACGAGCAGTACTTC	CASSLTSGRADYEQYF
once	TRBD1	TRBV12-3/TRBV12-4	TRBJ2-5	TGTGCCAGCCGAGAGGGGGCTAAAGAGACCCAGTACTTC	CASREGAKETQYF
many	TRBD2	TRBV3-1/TRBV3-2	TRBJ2-1	TGTGCCAGCAGCACGCGACTAGCGGGAGGCCCCGACTACAATGAGCAGTTCTTC	CASSTRLAGGPDYNEQFF
few	TRBD1	TRBV19	TRBJ1-1	TGTGCCAGTAGTAAATCGACGGGACAGGGGACTGAAGCTTTCTTT	CASSKSTGQGTEAFF
.	.	TRBV15	TRBJ2-1	TGTGCCACCTGCCCTAGGTGGCCTGGTAGGGATGAGCAGTTCTTC	CATCPRWPGRDEQFF
.	TRBD1	TRBV4-2	TRBJ2-7	TGTGCCAGCAGCTTCAATCCCGGGACAGCCTACGAGCAGTACTTC	CASSFNPGTAYEQYF